The next 25 T cell receptor beta chains were all read from a single sample in a study of blood T cell repertoires in COVID-19. Sequencing used immunoSEQ multiplex PCR; TCRdb keeps in-frame clones, though not all of them. Of about 480,000 clones listed, 70% to 90% are singletons. Input material: peripheral blood. These receptors came from a woman in her fifties or sixties with COVID-19, enrolled during active disease.

This chain links TRBV5-1 with TRBJ1-2, with D unclear. This CDR3 is built from 15 residues. Between the trimmed V and J ends, which lost 2 bases and 6 bases, there was a span of 17 bases. Per the germline V gene, CDR1 is SGHRS and CDR2 is YFSETQ. The chain's CDR3 is CASSFGGGNTNGYTF. The DNA of the CDR3 is TGCGCCAGCAGCTTCGGAGGAGGTAATACGAATGGCTACACCTTC.

The chain couples TRBV5-1 to TRBJ1-1; TRBD1 is a possible D gene (5 bases). The V and J ends lost 4 bases and 1 base respectively, with 8 bases between them. The CDR3 runs to 13 residues. Germline V gene lookup returns CDR1 SGHRS and CDR2 YFSETQ. CDR3 bases: TGCGCCAGCAGCGTAACAGGGAACACTGAAGCTTTCTTT. Encoded protein: CASSVTGNTEAFF. The full variable domain, completed using reference TRBV5-1 and TRBJ1-1, is KAGVTQTPRYLIKTRGQQVTLSCSPISGHRSVSWYQQTPGQGLQFLFEYFSETQRNKGNFPGRFSGRQFSNSRSEMNVSTLELGDSALYLCASSVTGNTEAFFGQGTRLTVV.

The genes are TRBV5-4 and TRBJ1-6; tentatively, D is TRBD1 (5 bases). Looked up from germline, CDR1 is SGHNT and CDR2 is YYREEE (reference sequence). CDR3 length: 13 amino acids. Trimming took off 0 bases at V and 19 bases at J, with 17 bases between the two ends. The CDR3 loop is CASSLGRDRPTHF. The CDR3 nucleotides read TGTGCCAGCAGCTTGGGGCGGGACCGGCCGACTCACTTT.

The CDR3 protein is CASKKSGLVVDEQYF. The CDR3 DNA sequence: TGCGCCAGCAAGAAGTCGGGACTAGTGGTCGACGAGCAGTACTTC. The V call is TRBV10-2, the J call TRBJ2-7; TRBD2 matches 8 bases. Germline lookup yields CDR1 WSHSY and CDR2 SAAADI. The junction had 13 bases not matched to a gene; V was cut back by 7 bases and J by 5 bases. The CDR3 is 15 residues long.

This sequence joins TRBV6-5 and TRBJ2-1; 9 bases align to TRBD1. After removal of 5 bases from V and 7 bases from J, the junction contained 3 bases not matched to a gene. Germline-derived CDR1 and CDR2 are MNHEY and SVGAGI. This CDR3 contains 13 residues. In DNA form, the CDR3 reads TGTGCCAGCAGTCTGGGACAGGGTAATGAGCAGTTCTTC. Translation: CASSLGQGNEQFF.

The genes are TRBV19 and TRBJ2-2; 7 nucleotides line up with TRBD2. In germline, CDR1 is LNHDA, CDR2 SQIVND (reference sequence). V shed 7 bases, J shed 6 bases, and the junction held 8 bases outside the gene matches. The CDR3 totals 14 residues. The DNA of the CDR3 is TGTGCCAGTATTGCGGGAGTAGCGTCCGGGGAGCTGTTTTTT. The encoded protein is CASIAGVASGELFF. Filled out from reference TRBV19 and TRBJ2-2, the complete variable domain reads DGGITQSPKYLFRKEGQNVTLSCEQNLNHDAMYWYRQDPGQGLRLIYYSQIVNDFQKGDIAEGYSVSREKKESFPLTVTSAQKNPTAFYLCASIAGVASGELFFGEGSRLTVL.

In this sample, this clone turned up once. Different DNA sequences within this sample yield the same CDR3. This rearrangement joins TRBV11-2 to TRBJ1-3, with 9 nucleotides matching TRBD1. This CDR3 has 15 residues. V was pared by 1 base and J by 4 bases, with 2 bases of the junction left unmatched. CDR1 and CDR2 from the germline V gene are SGHAT and FQNNGV. CDR3 loop: CASSLGTGAGNTIYF. The DNA of the CDR3 is TGTGCCAGCAGCTTAGGGACAGGGGCAGGAAACACCATATATTTT.

The gene calls are TRBV30 and TRBJ2-2, with a possible D match to TRBD2 (7 bases). CDR3 length: 14 amino acids. V was shortened by 0 bases and J by 4 bases, with 9 bases between the two germline ends. CDR1 and CDR2 (germline): GTSNPN, SVGIG (reference sequence). As DNA, the CDR3 is TGTGCCTGGAGTGTCGGGGGGCCCACCGGGGAGCTGTTTTTT. Amino acids: CAWSVGGPTGELFF.

The chain couples TRBV25-1 to TRBJ1-6; 11 nucleotides line up with TRBD1. The CDR3 has 15 residues. V shed 5 bases, J shed 9 bases, and the junction held 6 bases outside the gene matches. Germline CDR1 is MGHDK and CDR2 is SYGVNS. CDR3 sequence: CASSPGTGGFSPLHF. The CDR3, as DNA: TGTGCCAGCAGTCCCGGGACAGGGGGTTTTTCACCCCTCCACTTT. The variable domain in full, with the rest retrieved from reference TRBV25-1 and TRBJ1-6, is EADIYQTPRYLVIGTGKKITLECSQTMGHDKMYWYQQDPGMELHLIHYSYGVNSTEKGDLSSESTVSRIRTEHFPLTLESARPSHTSQYLCASSPGTGGFSPLHFGNGTRLTVT.

CDR3 sequence reads: CASSPFRSSYEQYF. CDR3 DNA: TGTGCCAGCAGCCCCTTCCGGAGCTCCTACGAGCAGTACTTC. J is TRBJ2-7 and V is TRBV28; D unclear. Trimming shortened V by 6 bases and J by 0 bases, and 12 bases separated the two germline ends. The CDR3 consists of 14 residues. CDR1 is MDHEN and CDR2 is SYDVKM in the germline V gene.

The sample holds one count of this clone. The V gene is TRBV24-1, the J gene TRBJ2-2, with TRBD2 as a possible D gene (5 bases). CDR1 KGHDR and CDR2 SFDVKD come from the germline V gene. V dropped 4 bases and J dropped 3 bases, with 11 bases sitting between them. The CDR3 consists of 15 residues. CDR3 sequence: CATSDPRADTGELFF. As DNA, the CDR3 is TGTGCCACCAGTGACCCGCGGGCAGACACCGGGGAGCTGTTTTTT.

The chain joins TRBV18 to TRBJ2-3; 7 bases agree with TRBD2. CDR1 is KGHSH and CDR2 is LQKENI in the germline V gene. CDR3 size: 15 residues. Trimming cost V 3 bases and J 0 bases; bases outside gene matches: 3. CDR3 region: CASSPSRGSTDTQYF. The CDR3 region has the DNA TGTGCCAGCTCACCCTCGCGGGGGAGCACAGATACGCAGTATTTT. The full variable domain, in which reference TRBV18 and TRBJ2-3 provide the parts outside the CDR3, is NAGVMQNPRHLVRRRGQEARLRCSPMKGHSHVYWYRQLPEEGLKFMVYLQKENIIDESGMPKERFSAEFPKEGPSILRIQQVVRGDSAAYFCASSPSRGSTDTQYFGPGTRLTVL.

Worth noting for this clone: It may be a read error: a sequence one base away is much more abundant. This sample includes further DNA sequences coding for the same CDR3. The rearrangement uses TRBV27 and TRBJ1-2; 9 positions agree with TRBD1. Trimming took 6 bases from V and 4 from J; bases not matched to a gene: 3. The CDR3 consists of 13 residues. Germline values: CDR1 MNHEY, CDR2 SMNVEV (reference sequence). As DNA, the CDR3 is TGTGCCAGCAGCTTGGACAGGGGCTATGGCTACACCTTC. Amino acids: CASSLDRGYGYTF.

This clone was seen only a few times. The chain carries TRBV6-6 and TRBJ2-6, with TRBD1 as a possible D gene (6 bases). The V end was cut by 2 bases, the J end by 1 base, with 9 bases between. Looked up from germline, CDR1 is MNHNY and CDR2 is SVGAGI (reference sequence). The CDR3 consists of 16 residues. The CDR3 DNA reads as TGTGCCAGCAGTTACGACAGGAAATCTGGGGCCAACGTCCTGACTTTC. Protein: CASSYDRKSGANVLTF.

The rearrangement links TRBV28 to TRBJ1-6; no definite D call. There are 15 residues in the CDR3. Germline V gene sequence: CDR1 MDHEN, CDR2 SYDVKM. Trimming shortened V by 1 base and J by 5 bases, and 9 bases separated the two germline ends. For the CDR3, the DNA is TGTGCCAGCAGTTTATTTCGGGGAGATAATTCACCCCTCCACTTT. It translates to CASSLFRGDNSPLHF.

This chain's CDR3 is CATSDAGNNQPQHF. The DNA of the CDR3 is TGTGCCACCAGTGATGCAGGGAACAATCAGCCCCAGCATTTT. The gene calls are TRBV24-1 and TRBJ1-5, with D maybe TRBD1 (5 bases). V dropped 3 bases and J dropped 3 bases, with 8 bases sitting between them. Germline assignment: CDR1 KGHDR and CDR2 SFDVKD. The CDR3 is 14 residues long.

V gene TRBV29-1 combines with J gene TRBJ2-2, with D possibly matching TRBD2 (6 bases). Germline lookup yields CDR1 SQVTM and CDR2 ANQGSEA. The CDR3 runs 13 residues. The germline V and J ends were trimmed by 7 bases and 4 bases, with 13 bases remaining between them. The CDR3 is CSGGGTLTGELFF. CDR3 nucleotide sequence: TGCAGCGGTGGCGGGACTCTCACCGGGGAGCTGTTTTTT.

The chain couples TRBV19 to TRBJ1-1; no reliable D call. The CDR3 extends over 15 amino acids. V gave up 4 bases and J gave up 4 bases, with 16 bases separating them. Germline CDR1 LNHDA, CDR2 SQIVND (reference sequence). The CDR3 is CASSTLGGGITEAFF. Here the CDR3 DNA reads TGTGCCAGTAGTACCCTTGGTGGAGGTATCACTGAAGCTTTCTTT.

This clone occurred once. DNA of the CDR3: TGTGCCAGCAGCCAGGGACTAGCGGGTACGGTAGATACGCAGTATTTT. Translating it yields CASSQGLAGTVDTQYF. The rearrangement links TRBV4-2 to TRBJ2-3, with 12 positions matching TRBD2. The CDR3 length is 16 residues. V dropped 3 bases and J dropped 5; count of bases not matched to a gene: 6. CDR1 LGHNA and CDR2 YNFKEQ come from the germline V gene.

The chain employs TRBV5-6 and TRBJ2-7; 11 bases line up with TRBD1. The germline gives CDR1 SGHDT, CDR2 YYEEEE. This CDR3 comprises 14 residues. With V trimmed by 6 bases and J by 4 bases, 6 bases remained unmatched. Here the CDR3 DNA reads TGTGCCAGCACATGGACAGGGGGCGATTACGAGCAGTACTTC. Its protein is CASTWTGGDYEQYF.

CDR3: CAISESTGQTYGYTF. The CDR3 region has the DNA TGTGCCATCAGTGAGTCGACAGGGCAGACATATGGCTACACCTTC. This sequence joins TRBV10-3 and TRBJ1-2; 7 bases match TRBD1. J was trimmed by 5 bases and V by 0 bases; bases with no gene match: 6. This CDR3 comprises 15 residues. Germline V lookup: CDR1 ENHRY, CDR2 SYGVKD.

This clone was seen a single time. This sequence joins TRBV6-5 and TRBJ1-1, with 9 bases that match TRBD1. The V and J ends lost 6 bases and 4 bases, in that order; junction bases with no gene match: 3. The CDR3 consists of 13 residues. In germline, CDR1 is MNHEY, CDR2 SVGAGI. In DNA form, the CDR3 reads TGTGCCAGCAGGGGGACAGGGACCACTGAAGCTTTCTTT. It is translated as CASRGTGTTEAFF.

This chain links TRBV20-1 with TRBJ2-7; D uncertain. Deletions cut 3 bases from V and 3 bases from J, with 15 bases between. The CDR3 runs to 14 residues. Germline V gives CDR1 DFQATT, CDR2 SNEGSKA (reference sequence). The CDR3 coding sequence is TGCAGTGCTAGTGCCCCCTCCCACAGCTACGAGCAGTACTTC. This translates into CSASAPSHSYEQYF.

This clone appeared once. V and J are TRBV12-3 or TRBV12-4 and TRBJ2-7, with a tentative D call TRBD1 (5 bases). The CDR3 is made up of 13 amino acids. V was pared by 4 bases and J by 4 bases, with 11 bases between. The CDR3 bases are TGTGCCAGCAGTTGGACAAGGGCTTACGAGCAGTACTTC. It specifies CASSWTRAYEQYF.

The chain recombines TRBV30 with TRBJ1-2; D gene ambiguous. V dropped 5 bases and J dropped 5 bases, with 12 bases sitting between them. This CDR3 contains 12 residues. The germline CDR1 and CDR2 sequences are GTSNPN and SVGIG (reference sequence). For the CDR3, the DNA is TGTGCCTGGGTTAGTGGGGAGTATGGCTACACCTTC. Its translation: CAWVSGEYGYTF.